These 17 T cell receptor beta chains originate from one sample sequenced in a study of response to subunit inactivated influenza vaccine. TCRdb fed the RT-PCR reads into MiXCR, producing one record per CDR3 protein. Of 590,000 or so distinct CDR3 sequences in the sample, 14% were seen once. The sequencing used PBMCs from blood, collected 14 to 15 days before vaccination. All receptors derive from a man in his fifties or sixties who received an inactivated influenza vaccine.

The J gene is TRBJ1-3, the V gene TRBV6-6; D is perhaps TRBD1 (6 bases). Trimming left V 8 bases short and J 8 bases short, with 16 bases between. This CDR3 comprises 13 residues. Germline values: CDR1 MNHNY, CDR2 SVGAGI (reference sequence). The CDR3 spells CASSDRSVHTIYF. The CDR3 bases are TGTGCCAGCTCCGACAGGTCGGTCCACACCATATATTTT.

This clonotype was seen ten or more times. The chain joins TRBV28 to TRBJ2-7, with D unclear. Germline V lookup: CDR1 MDHEN, CDR2 SYDVKM. Trimming shortened V by 3 bases and J by 4 bases, and 13 bases separated the two germline ends. The CDR3 loop spans 14 amino acids. CDR3 sequence (DNA): TGTGCCAGCAGTTTGCCCCACCAAGCGTACGAGCAGTACTTC. This translates into CASSLPHQAYEQYF. Full variable domain (remainder filled in from reference TRBV28 and TRBJ2-7): DVKVTQSSRYLVKRTGEKVFLECVQDMDHENMFWYRQDPGLGLRLIYFSYDVKMKEKGDIPEGYSVSREKKERFSLILESASTNQTSMYLCASSLPHQAYEQYFGPGTRLTVT.

This clonotype was counted ten times or more. The gene calls are TRBV5-1 and TRBJ2-5, with D maybe TRBD2 (5 bases). Germline V CDR1 and CDR2: SGHRS, YFSETQ. V lost 2 bases and J 7 bases, leaving 21 bases between the germline ends. This CDR3 is built from 16 residues. The CDR3 coding sequence is TGCGCCAGCAGCTTCTCCCTCCCAGGAACCCGGGGGACCCAGTACTTC. Protein: CASSFSLPGTRGTQYF. The whole variable domain, filled in from reference TRBV5-1 and TRBJ2-5, reads KAGVTQTPRYLIKTRGQQVTLSCSPISGHRSVSWYQQTPGQGLQFLFEYFSETQRNKGNFPGRFSGRQFSNSRSEMNVSTLELGDSALYLCASSFSLPGTRGTQYFGPGTRLLVL.

The rearrangement uses TRBV10-3 and TRBJ2-7, with D perhaps TRBD1 (6 bases). Germline V CDR1 and CDR2: ENHRY, SYGVKD. Deletions cut 5 bases from V and 4 bases from J, with 9 bases between. The CDR3 contains 12 residues. CDR3: CAISTGLYEQYF. CDR3 bases: TGTGCCATCAGTACAGGGTTGTACGAGCAGTACTTC.

This clonotype was observed a few times. This chain links TRBV15 with TRBJ1-3, with 7 bases fitting TRBD1. Germline CDR1 is LNHNV and CDR2 is YYDKDF (reference sequence). This CDR3 is built from 14 residues. The V and J ends lost 2 bases and 4 bases, in that order; junction bases with no gene match: 2. CDR3 sequence: CATSRPGQGNTIYF. The CDR3 coding sequence is TGTGCCACCAGCAGACCGGGACAGGGAAACACCATATATTTT.

V gene TRBV20-1 combines with J gene TRBJ2-3; 7 nucleotides agree with TRBD2. This CDR3 has 15 amino acids. V was clipped by 5 bases and J by 9 bases; unmatched bases: 17. Germline values: CDR1 DFQATT, CDR2 SNEGSKA (reference sequence). CDR3 sequence: CSASSGTIPVETQYF. CDR3 in DNA: TGCAGTGCTTCCAGCGGGACCATCCCGGTAGAGACGCAGTATTTT.

In its sample, this clonotype was seen once. This chain connects TRBV6-1 to TRBJ1-2; D is perhaps TRBD1 (5 bases). The CDR3 is 16 amino acids. Trimming shortened V by 6 bases and J by 4 bases, and 21 bases separated the two germline ends. The germline gives CDR1 MNHNS, CDR2 SASEGT. The CDR3 reads CASRGARAGSSYGYTF. CDR3 coding DNA: TGTGCCAGCAGAGGGGCGCGAGCAGGTTCGTCCTATGGCTACACCTTC.

This clonotype has a handful of counts. One end of the junction fails to match germline, which may point to a read error. The chain is built from TRBV12-3 or TRBV12-4 and TRBJ2-1; 11 nucleotides align to TRBD2. The CDR3 has 14 residues. The CDR3 loop reads CASSLAGGGYEQFF. The CDR3 coding sequence is TGTGCCAGCAGTCTAGCGGGGGGAGGGTATGAGCAGTTCTTC.

The chain uses TRBV12-3 or TRBV12-4 and TRBJ2-1; 9 positions match TRBD2. This CDR3 has 16 amino acids. Trimming at V came to 5 bases and at J to 9 bases, leaving 14 bases not matched to a gene. The CDR3 coding sequence is TGTGCCAGCAGTCCCCTGGCGGGAGGGCCCGGGGTTGAGCAGTTCTTC. This gives the protein CASSPLAGGPGVEQFF.

The rearrangement joins TRBV12-3 or TRBV12-4 to TRBJ1-2; D uncertain. Trimming took 4 bases from V and 5 from J, leaving 14 bases between them. The CDR3 runs 14 residues. The CDR3 region is CASSSRVRRYGYTF. CDR3 nucleotide sequence: TGTGCCAGCAGTTCTCGGGTTAGGAGGTATGGCTACACCTTC.

The rearrangement links TRBV3-1 to TRBJ2-2; 10 positions agree with TRBD1. J lost 6 bases, V lost 3 bases, and 4 bases had no gene match. The V gene's germline CDR1 is LGHDT and CDR2 YNNKEL (reference sequence). The CDR3 covers 15 residues. Written as DNA, the CDR3 is TGTGCCAGCAGCCAGTCCGGGACAGGGGCCGGGGAGCTGTTTTTT. Protein: CASSQSGTGAGELFF. Full variable domain (missing parts from reference TRBV3-1 and TRBJ2-2): DTAVSQTPKYLVTQMGNDKSIKCEQNLGHDTMYWYKQDSKKFLKIMFSYNNKELIINETVPNRFSPKSPDKAHLNLHINSLELGDSAVYFCASSQSGTGAGELFFGEGSRLTVL.

The chain carries TRBV11-1 and TRBJ2-5; 14 bases align to TRBD2. This CDR3 is built from 18 residues. The V gene end was trimmed by 1 base and the J gene end by 8 bases; junction bases not matched to a gene: 12. Germline CDR1 SGHAT, CDR2 FQDESV (reference sequence). CDR3 in DNA: TGTGCCAGCAGCTTAGATGGGACTAGCGGGAGATACAAGAGAACCCAGTACTTC. It is translated as CASSLDGTSGRYKRTQYF.

This clonotype occurred a few times. This chain links TRBV4-1 with TRBJ2-5, with 8 positions matching TRBD1. The CDR3 extends over 14 amino acids. V lost 2 bases, J lost 4 bases, and 3 bases stayed unmatched. Germline loops: CDR1 MGHRA, CDR2 YSYEKL. DNA for the CDR3: TGCGCCAGCAGCCAAACAGGGGGACGAGAGACCCAGTACTTC. It encodes CASSQTGGRETQYF.

This clonotype showed up just a few times. This rearrangement joins TRBV5-1 to TRBJ2-7; the D call may be TRBD1 or TRBD2 (5 bases each). V lost 0 bases, J lost 6 bases, and 16 bases lay in between. CDR1 and CDR2 from the germline V gene are SGHRS and YFSETQ. The CDR3 extends over 15 amino acids. CDR3 sequence (DNA): TGCGCCAGCAGCTTGGCCGTCGGGACCTACTCCGAGCAGTACTTC. It specifies CASSLAVGTYSEQYF.

This clonotype was observed many times. The chain uses TRBV12-3 or TRBV12-4 and TRBJ1-2, with D possibly being TRBD1 (5 bases). V gave up 3 bases and J gave up 4 bases, with 9 bases separating them. This CDR3 comprises 13 residues. CDR3 sequence: CASSLAGSYGYTF. The CDR3 region has the DNA TGTGCCAGCAGTTTGGCAGGGAGCTATGGCTACACCTTC.

The J gene is TRBJ1-5, the V gene TRBV12-3 or TRBV12-4; maybe TRBD1 (6 bases). V was cut by 6 bases and J by 4 bases, with 16 bases left in between. The CDR3 extends over 15 amino acids. CDR3: CASSYAGQGNQPQHF. Written as DNA, the CDR3 is TGTGCCAGCAGCTACGCGGGACAAGGAAATCAGCCCCAGCATTTT.

The chain employs TRBV5-6 and TRBJ1-6; TRBD1 might be the D (6 bases). The CDR3 spans 14 residues. Trimming took off 5 bases at V and 7 bases at J, with 13 bases between the two ends. Germline V CDR1 and CDR2: SGHDT, YYEEEE. CDR3 in amino acids: CASSFTGYNSPLHF. The CDR3 DNA reads TGTGCCAGCAGTTTTACAGGGTACAATTCACCCCTCCACTTT.